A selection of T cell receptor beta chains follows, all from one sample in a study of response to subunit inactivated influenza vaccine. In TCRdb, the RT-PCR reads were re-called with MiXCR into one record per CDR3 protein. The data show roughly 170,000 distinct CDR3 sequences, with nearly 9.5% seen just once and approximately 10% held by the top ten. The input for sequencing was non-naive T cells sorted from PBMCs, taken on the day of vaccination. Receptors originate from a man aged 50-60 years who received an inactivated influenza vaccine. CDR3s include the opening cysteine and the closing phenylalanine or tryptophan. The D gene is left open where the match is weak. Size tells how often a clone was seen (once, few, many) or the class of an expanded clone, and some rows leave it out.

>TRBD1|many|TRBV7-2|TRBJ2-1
TGTGCCAGCAGCTTTCAGGGGGTAGGTCGCTACAATGAGCAGTTCTTC
CASSFQGVGRYNEQFF
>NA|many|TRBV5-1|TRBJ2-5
TGCGCCAGCAGCGGGACTCCCCAAGAGACCCAGTACTTC
CASSGTPQETQYF
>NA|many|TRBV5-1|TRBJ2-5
TGCGCCAGCAGCATGGGAGCTCGGGGGGCAACGGAGACCCAGTACTTC
CASSMGARGATETQYF
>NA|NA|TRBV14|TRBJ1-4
TGTGCCAGCAGCCAAGTTGCTAATGAAAAACTGTTTTTT
CASSQVANEKLFF
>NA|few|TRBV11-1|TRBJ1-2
TGTGCCAGCAGCTCCTACAGAGAATCTAACTATGGCTACACCTTC
CASSSYRESNYGYTF
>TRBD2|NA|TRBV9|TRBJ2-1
TGTGCCAGCAGCCCCCTAGCGGGAGGGCCCTACAATGAGCAGTTCTTC
CASSPLAGGPYNEQFF
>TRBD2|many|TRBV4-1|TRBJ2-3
TGCGCCAGCAGCCAAGCGGGGGGGGCAGATACGCAGTATTTT
CASSQAGGADTQYF
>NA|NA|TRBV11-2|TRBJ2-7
TGTGCCAGCAGCACTTTCGGTCAAACGGGGGAGCAGTACTTC
CASSTFGQTGEQYF
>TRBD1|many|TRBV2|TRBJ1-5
TGTGCCAGCAGGGAGGGACAGAGTGGCAATCAGCCCCAGCATTTT
CASREGQSGNQPQHF
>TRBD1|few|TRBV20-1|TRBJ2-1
TGCAGTGCTAGAGTTGGGGACAGGGGTATATTTGCGCAGTTCTTC
CSARVGDRGIFAQFF
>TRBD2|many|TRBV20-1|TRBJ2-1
TGCAGTGCTAGGGCTAGCGGGAGGATCAGCTCCTACAATGAGCAGTTCTTC
CSARASGRISSYNEQFF
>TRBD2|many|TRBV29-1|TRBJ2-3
TGCAGCGTGGGACGAGCGGGGGGGCCTGAAGATACGCAGTATTTT
CSVGRAGGPEDTQYF
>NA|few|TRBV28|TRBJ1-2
TGTGCCAGCAGCCCAGGTCGGGACACCCCTCTCTATGGCTACACCTTC
CASSPGRDTPLYGYTF
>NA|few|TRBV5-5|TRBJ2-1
TGTGCCAGCAGCTGGGCCAGGGTCAATGAGCAGTTCTTC
CASSWARVNEQFF
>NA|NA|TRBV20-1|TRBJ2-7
TGCAGTGCGCCCCCCCCGGAAAGGGGCTCCTACGAGCAGTACTTC
CSAPPPERGSYEQYF
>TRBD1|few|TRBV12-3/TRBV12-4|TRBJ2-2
TGTGCCAGCAGCATGCCTACAGGGGCGCTTACCGGGGAGCTGTTTTTT
CASSMPTGALTGELFF
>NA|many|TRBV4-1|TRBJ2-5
TGCGCCAGCAGCCAAGATATCCAGGGGGGCGTGGCGACCCAGTACTTC
CASSQDIQGGVATQYF
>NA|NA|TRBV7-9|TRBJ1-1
TGTGCCAGCAGCCCCACCGGGACACAGAACACTGAAGCTTTCTTT
CASSPTGTQNTEAFF
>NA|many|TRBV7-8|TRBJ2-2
TGTGCCAGCAGCGCTGCTGGATTTGTGAACACCGGGGAGCTGTTTTTT
CASSAAGFVNTGELFF
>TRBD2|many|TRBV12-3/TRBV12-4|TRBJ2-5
TGTGCCAGCAGTTTAACGGGAGGAACCCAAGAGACCCAGTACTTC
CASSLTGGTQETQYF
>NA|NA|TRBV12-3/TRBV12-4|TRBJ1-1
TGTGCCAGCCTCCGGGGGGCATCAAACACTGAAGCTTTCTTT
CASLRGASNTEAFF
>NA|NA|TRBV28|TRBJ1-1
TGTGCCAGCAGTTTACCTTCGGAACCGAACACTGAAGCTTTCTTT
CASSLPSEPNTEAFF
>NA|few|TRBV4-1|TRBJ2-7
TGCGCCAGCAGCCAAGGTCCTCCCAGCTCCTACGAGCAGTACTTC
CASSQGPPSSYEQYF
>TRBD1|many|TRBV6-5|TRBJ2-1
TGTGCCAGCAGTTACTGGGACAGGGGGCAGGATGAGCAGTTCTTC
CASSYWDRGQDEQFF
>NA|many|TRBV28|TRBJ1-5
TGTGCCAGCAGTGCAGGGTGGAATCAGCCCCAGCATTTT
CASSAGWNQPQHF
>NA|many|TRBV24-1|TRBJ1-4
TGTGCCACCAGTGATTCTGGAAAACTGTTTTTT
CATSDSGKLFF
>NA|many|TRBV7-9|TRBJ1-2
TGTGCCAGCAGCGGCGACGGGAGCTCCCATGGCTACACCTTC
CASSGDGSSHGYTF
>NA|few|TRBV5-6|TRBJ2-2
TGTGCCAGCAGCTTGGCCGACGGGGAGAACACCGGGGAGCTGTTTTTT
CASSLADGENTGELFF
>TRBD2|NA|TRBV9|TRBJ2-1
TGTGCCAGCAGCGTAACTGGACTAGCGGGGGACAATGAGCAGTTCTTC
CASSVTGLAGDNEQFF
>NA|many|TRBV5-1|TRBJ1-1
TGCGCCAGCAGGACGGAGTTGGACACTGAAGCTTTCTTT
CASRTELDTEAFF
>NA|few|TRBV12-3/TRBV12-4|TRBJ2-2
TGTGCCAGCAGTTTATCGGGGGCGGCCACCGGGGAGCTGTTTTTT
CASSLSGAATGELFF
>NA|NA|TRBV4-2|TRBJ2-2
TGTGCCAGCAGGCCCCCCTTTTCGGGGGGCAGCACCGGGGAGCTGTTTTTT
CASRPPFSGGSTGELFF
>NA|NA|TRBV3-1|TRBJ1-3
TGTGCCAGCAGCCAAGACCCCGGCCTGACCACCATATATTTT
CASSQDPGLTTIYF
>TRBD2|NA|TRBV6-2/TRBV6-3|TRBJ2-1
TGTGCCAGCAGTTACTCCCTAGCGGGGTTCTCCTACAATGAGCAGTTCTTC
CASSYSLAGFSYNEQFF
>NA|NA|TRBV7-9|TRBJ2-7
TGTGCCAGCGCTGGGAAATCCTACGAGCAGTACTTC
CASAGKSYEQYF
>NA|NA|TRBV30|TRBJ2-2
TGTGCCATGTGGGGGGTATACACCGGGGAGCTGTTTTTT
CAMWGVYTGELFF
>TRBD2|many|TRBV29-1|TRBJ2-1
TGCAGCGTTGTGGGACTAGCGGGGAACTCCTACAATGAGCAGTTCTTC
CSVVGLAGNSYNEQFF
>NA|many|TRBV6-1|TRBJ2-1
TGTGCCAGCATGAGAGTTGCAAATGAGCAGTTCTTC
CASMRVANEQFF
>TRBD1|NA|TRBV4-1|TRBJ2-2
TGCGCCAGCAGCCAGACTCTACAGGGGGCGGCCGGGGAGCTGTTTTTT
CASSQTLQGAAGELFF
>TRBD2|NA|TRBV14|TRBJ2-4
TGTGCCAGCAGCCAAGATCCGGTTAGCGGGGGTTTAGCCAAAAACATTCAGTACTTC
CASSQDPVSGGLAKNIQYF
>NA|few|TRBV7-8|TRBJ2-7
TGTGCCAGCAGCTTAGAAGTGACAGGCATTGTAGGAGAGCAGTACTTC
CASSLEVTGIVGEQYF
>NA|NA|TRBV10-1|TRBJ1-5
TGCGCCAGCAGTGGGAGAAGCGATGGGCCCCAGCATTTT
CASSGRSDGPQHF
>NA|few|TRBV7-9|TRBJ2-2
TGTGCCTCCTTCCAAGGGTGGGACACCGGGGAGCTGTTTTTT
CASFQGWDTGELFF
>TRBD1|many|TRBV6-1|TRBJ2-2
TGTGCCAGCAGCGTGGGACAGACTCGGGGGGAGCTGTTTTTT
CASSVGQTRGELFF
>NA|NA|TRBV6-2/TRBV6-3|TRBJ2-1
TGTGCCAGCAGTTTGTCGTACGAGGCTGAGCAGTTCTTC
CASSLSYEAEQFF
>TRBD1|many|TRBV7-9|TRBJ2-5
TGTGCCAGCAGCTTAGCTCTGGACAGGGGTGAGACCCAGTACTTC
CASSLALDRGETQYF
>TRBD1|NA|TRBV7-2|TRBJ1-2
TGTGCCAGCAACCAGGGACAGGGGGCGACCGGCTACACCTTC
CASNQGQGATGYTF
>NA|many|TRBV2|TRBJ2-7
TGTGCCAGCAGTGAATCAGTTTTGGTGGACGAGCAGTACTTC
CASSESVLVDEQYF
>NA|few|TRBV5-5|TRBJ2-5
TGTGCCAGCAGCATGCCTCAGGGGGGAGAGACCCAGTACTTC
CASSMPQGGETQYF
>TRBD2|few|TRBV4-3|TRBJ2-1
TGCGCCAGCAGCCAAACCCTAGCGGGGAGCTCCTACAATGAGCAGTTCTTC
CASSQTLAGSSYNEQFF
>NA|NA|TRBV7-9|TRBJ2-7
TGTGCCAGCAGCTCATCCAGGGGATCCTACGAGCAGTACTTC
CASSSSRGSYEQYF
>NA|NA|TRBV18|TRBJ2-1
TGTGCCAGCTCAACGCGGGTTACAGGGTTGGCCTACAATGAGCAGTTCTTC
CASSTRVTGLAYNEQFF
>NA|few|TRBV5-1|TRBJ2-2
TGCGCCAGCAGCTTGCGGACAGCAAACACCGGGGAGCTGTTTTTT
CASSLRTANTGELFF
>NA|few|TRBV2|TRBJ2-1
TGTGCCAGCGGACCGGCGGGGTACAATGAGCAGTTCTTC
CASGPAGYNEQFF